The following is a T cell receptor (beta chain) sequence with its context. This entry is derived from a study of shared clonotypes between healthy human individuals. Measured with immunoSEQ multiplex PCR; TCRdb has only the in-frame clones, and not every one. This table has 2.3 million or so clones, more than 85% appearing once. The junction had 3 bases not matched to a gene; V was cut back by 8 bases and J by 5 bases. This CDR3 has 13 amino acids. CDR1 is MNHNS and CDR2 is SASEGT in the germline V gene. This chain joins TRBV6-1 and TRBJ2-1, with TRBD2 matching over 10 bases. The sample was naive CD4+ T cells from PBMCs. As to subset: CD45RA+ positively selected. The source is a man younger than 30 in good health. Some clones in this sample may be carry-over from other donors' samples. CDR3 amino acids: CASSLAGDNEQFF. The CDR3 region has the DNA TGTGCCAGCTCCCTAGCGGGAGACAATGAGCAGTTCTTC.